This T cell receptor (beta chain) stems from a study of T-cell reconstitution after alpha-beta-depleted transplantation in children. The CDR3 is 13 amino acids. TCRbeta library construction was performed incorporating unique molecular identifiers. TCRdb itself ran the PCR reads through MiXCR, one entry per CDR3 protein. The sample contains approximately 18,000 distinct CDR3 sequences, approximately 5.2% of which appear only once. This chain uses TRBV8-2 with TRBJ1-2; the table's D gene call, TRBD1, was not cross checked with the DNA. TRBV8-2 is given as a pseudogene. The sequences come from PBMCs, collected before TCRalphabeta/CD19-depleted stem cell transplant. The clonotype was recovered from a boy under 18 with acute lymphoblastic leukemia, due to receive a stem cell transplant. CDR3 in amino acids: CAMGPGVVCGYTF. Written as DNA, the CDR3 is TGTGCCATGGGCCCAGGGGTCGTCTGTGGCTACACCTTC.